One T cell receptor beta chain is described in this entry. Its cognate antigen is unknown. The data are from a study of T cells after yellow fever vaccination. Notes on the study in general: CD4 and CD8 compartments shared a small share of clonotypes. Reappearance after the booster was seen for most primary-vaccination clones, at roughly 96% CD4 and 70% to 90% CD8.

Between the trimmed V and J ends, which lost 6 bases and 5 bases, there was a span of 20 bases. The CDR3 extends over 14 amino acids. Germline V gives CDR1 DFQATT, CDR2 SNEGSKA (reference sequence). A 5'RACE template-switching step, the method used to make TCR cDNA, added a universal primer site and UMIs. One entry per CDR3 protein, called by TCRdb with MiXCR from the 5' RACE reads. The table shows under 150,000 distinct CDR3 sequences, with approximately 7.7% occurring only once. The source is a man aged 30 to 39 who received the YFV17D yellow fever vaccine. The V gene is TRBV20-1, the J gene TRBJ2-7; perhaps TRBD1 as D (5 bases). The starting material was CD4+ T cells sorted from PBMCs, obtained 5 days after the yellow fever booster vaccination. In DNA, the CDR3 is TGCAGTGCCCCCCCCCGGAATGGGGCCCACGAGCAGTACTTC. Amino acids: CSAPPRNGAHEQYF.